The next 27 T cell receptor beta chains were all read from a single sample in a study of T cell responses to AZD1222 COVID-19 vaccine. Clones were read by immunoSEQ multiplex PCR, and TCRdb kept only the in-frame ones, dropping some. Of approximately 150,000 clones in the sample, around 88% were seen once. The sequencing used peripheral blood, collected 28 days after the second AZD1222 dose. These receptors were obtained from an adult who received the AZD1222 COVID-19 vaccine.

The chain is built from TRBV4-1 and TRBJ1-1; D is ambiguous. The ends were cut back, 1 base at V and 3 bases at J, with 9 bases in the middle. CDR3 length equals 14 residues. Germline V gene data show CDR1 as MGHRA and CDR2 as YSYEKL. CDR3 nucleotides: TGCGCCAGCAGCCAAGGGTATCACTACACTGAAGCTTTCTTT. Translating it yields CASSQGYHYTEAFF.

The rearrangement uses TRBV5-4 and TRBJ1-1, with unresolved D. Per the germline V gene, CDR1 is SGHNT and CDR2 is YYREEE (reference sequence). V was clipped by 0 bases and J by 4 bases, with 7 bases between them. The CDR3 loop spans 13 amino acids. The CDR3 loop is CASSLDGVTEAFF. The CDR3 nucleotides read TGTGCCAGCAGCTTGGACGGGGTCACTGAAGCTTTCTTT.

The chain employs TRBV3-1 (or the pseudogene TRBV3-2) and TRBJ2-7; 14 bases are a match to TRBD2. Germline V gene data show CDR1 as LGHDT and CDR2 as YNNKEL (reference sequence). J was trimmed by 6 bases and V by 4 bases; bases with no gene match: 11. This CDR3 has 17 residues. The CDR3 loop reads CASSRGLAGGPRGEQYF. In nucleotides, the CDR3 is TGTGCCAGCAGCCGCGGACTAGCGGGGGGCCCTAGGGGCGAGCAGTACTTC.

J is TRBJ1-2 and V is TRBV7-2; a weak D match, TRBD1 (5 bases). V dropped 4 bases and J dropped 7 bases, with 22 bases sitting between them. CDR1 is SGHTA and CDR2 is FQGNSA in the germline V gene. The CDR3 sequence is 16 residues long. The CDR3: CASSSRIDGIGAGYTF. CDR3 bases: TGTGCCAGCAGCTCACGTATAGACGGTATTGGGGCTGGCTACACCTTC.

The J gene is TRBJ1-5, the V gene TRBV10-2; no clear D gene. V was shortened by 7 bases and J by 2 bases, with 9 bases between the two germline ends. The CDR3 extends over 13 amino acids. Germline lookup yields CDR1 WSHSY and CDR2 SAAADI. Written as DNA, the CDR3 is TGCGCCAGCACTCCGGTCGGCAATCAGCCCCAGCATTTT. It is translated as CASTPVGNQPQHF.

The rearrangement links TRBV5-1 to TRBJ2-2; D remains unclear. V lost 5 bases and J 7 bases, leaving 21 bases between the germline ends. The CDR3 length is 16 residues. Germline V gives CDR1 SGHRS, CDR2 YFSETQ. CDR3: CASSSTSSAEGGELFF. The CDR3, as DNA: TGCGCCAGCAGTTCCACGAGCTCCGCGGAAGGCGGGGAGCTGTTTTTT.

This chain links TRBV4-1 with TRBJ1-6; D possibly corresponds to TRBD1 (6 bases). The CDR3 has 14 residues. CDR1 is MGHRA and CDR2 is YSYEKL in the germline V gene. Trimming stripped 3 bases from V and 7 bases from J, with 10 bases between. The CDR3 DNA reads TGCGCCAGCAGCCATTTAGACAGGAATTCACCCCTCCACTTT. The encoded protein is CASSHLDRNSPLHF.

The rearrangement joins TRBV4-3 to TRBJ2-2; D call uncertain. The ends were cut back, 0 bases at V and 6 bases at J, with 11 bases in the middle. The CDR3 covers 15 residues. Germline V gives CDR1 LGHNA, CDR2 YSLEER. The CDR3 nucleotides read TGCGCCAGCAGCCAAGAAGGGAAACGAGCCGGGGAGCTGTTTTTT. This sequence encodes CASSQEGKRAGELFF.

This clone was counted only a few times. Other DNA sequences from this sample encode an identical CDR3 as well. V and J are TRBV15 and TRBJ1-5; D is undetermined. Germline V gives CDR1 LNHNV, CDR2 YYDKDF (reference sequence). V lost 0 bases and J lost 6, with 6 bases in between. This CDR3 has 13 residues. DNA of the CDR3: TGTGCCACCAGCAGAGATCTCGGTCAGCCCCAGCATTTT. This encodes CATSRDLGQPQHF.

The V gene is TRBV5-8, the J gene TRBJ1-1; D uncertain. Looked up from germline, CDR1 is SGHTS and CDR2 is YDEGEE. The CDR3 is 12 residues long. V lost 0 bases, J lost 7 bases, and 7 bases lay in between. Written as DNA, the CDR3 is TGTGCCAGCAGCTTGGTTGCCCTTGAAGCTTTCTTT. It translates to CASSLVALEAFF.

This chain uses TRBV6-5 with TRBJ2-2, with D hard to call. CDR3 length: 15 amino acids. Trimming cost V 6 bases and J 8 bases, with 19 bases left between them. Germline V gene lookup returns CDR1 MNHEY and CDR2 SVGAGI. The DNA for the CDR3 is TGTGCCAGCAGCCGCACCCCCGTCCCGGTGGGGGAGCTGTTTTTT. It yields the protein CASSRTPVPVGELFF.

V usage is TRBV2 and J usage is TRBJ1-2; 7 bases fit TRBD1. Losses at the gene ends were 0 bases for V and 8 bases for J; bases not matched to a gene: 9. CDR1 and CDR2 from the germline V gene are SNHLY and FYNNEI. The CDR3 spans 15 residues. The CDR3 region is CASSEADRGPGGYTF. The CDR3 region has the DNA TGTGCCAGCAGTGAAGCAGATAGGGGGCCAGGAGGCTACACCTTC.

The chain carries TRBV18 and TRBJ2-7; 8 bases match TRBD2. Germline assignment: CDR1 KGHSH and CDR2 LQKENI. Trimming cost V 1 base and J 4 bases; bases outside gene matches: 6. The CDR3 consists of 15 residues. CDR3 in amino acids: CASSPRGGPSYEQYF. Here the CDR3 DNA reads TGTGCCAGCTCACCACGCGGGGGGCCCTCATACGAGCAGTACTTC. Variable domain in full (rest from reference TRBV18 and TRBJ2-7): NAGVMQNPRHLVRRRGQEARLRCSPMKGHSHVYWYRQLPEEGLKFMVYLQKENIIDESGMPKERFSAEFPKEGPSILRIQQVVRGDSAAYFCASSPRGGPSYEQYFGPGTRLTVT.

The V call is TRBV6-1, the J call TRBJ2-7; possibly TRBD1 for D (5 bases). This CDR3 has 17 amino acids. Trimming left V 0 bases short and J 2 bases short, with 17 bases between. Germline CDR1 reads MNHNS; CDR2 reads SASEGT. The CDR3 loop reads CASSEALHGAATYEQYF. CDR3 nucleotides: TGTGCCAGCAGTGAAGCGCTTCATGGGGCGGCCACCTACGAGCAGTACTTC.

V and J are TRBV5-1 and TRBJ2-7, with 9 bases aligning to TRBD2. This CDR3 comprises 17 residues. From germline, CDR1 is SGHRS and CDR2 YFSETQ. V lost 5 bases to trimming and J lost 7 bases; unmatched junction nucleotides: 19. The CDR3 sequence: CASSRRPRERGAWEQYF. In DNA, the CDR3 is TGCGCCAGCAGTCGTAGGCCAAGGGAGCGGGGGGCTTGGGAGCAGTACTTC.

V gene TRBV20-1 combines with J gene TRBJ1-2; tentatively, D is TRBD1 (5 bases). There are 11 residues in the CDR3. Trimming took 6 bases from V and 6 from J, leaving 11 bases between them. Per germline, CDR1 DFQATT and CDR2 SNEGSKA (reference sequence). DNA for the CDR3: TGCAGTGCGAAGGGGTGGGATGGCTACACCTTC. This translates into CSAKGWDGYTF.

The CDR3 reads CSASNTGVYEQYF. The CDR3 DNA is TGCAGTGCGAGTAATACAGGCGTCTACGAGCAGTACTTC. The chain couples TRBV20-1 to TRBJ2-7; a possible D gene is TRBD1 (5 bases). Between the trimmed V and J ends, which lost 6 bases and 3 bases, there was a span of 15 bases. This CDR3 is built from 13 residues. Germline values: CDR1 DFQATT, CDR2 SNEGSKA (reference sequence).

The rearrangement joins TRBV10-2 to TRBJ1-1; the D gene is possibly TRBD1 (6 bases). The CDR3 covers 13 residues. The V and J ends lost 7 bases and 0 bases respectively, with 9 bases between them. Germline V CDR1 and CDR2: WSHSY, SAAADI. The CDR3 protein is CASIQGLNTEAFF. CDR3 DNA: TGCGCCAGCATACAGGGTTTGAACACTGAAGCTTTCTTT.

This chain connects TRBV12-3 or TRBV12-4 to TRBJ1-2; no reliable D call. The CDR3 is made up of 13 amino acids. The germline V and J ends were trimmed by 6 bases and 1 base, with 9 bases remaining between them. The CDR3 nucleotides read TGTGCCAGCAGCCACGCGCGTAACTATGGCTACACCTTC. Translation: CASSHARNYGYTF.

As to this clone: Other DNA sequences from this sample encode an identical CDR3 as well. V usage is TRBV7-2 and J usage is TRBJ2-7; no clear D. Deletions cut 5 bases from V and 0 bases from J, with 2 bases between. This CDR3 is built from 11 residues. Germline CDR1 and CDR2: SGHTA and FQGNSA. For the CDR3, the DNA is TGTGCCAGCAGCCCCTCCTACGAGCAGTACTTC. This sequence encodes CASSPSYEQYF. Full variable domain (missing parts from reference TRBV7-2 and TRBJ2-7): GAGVSQSPSNKVTEKGKDVELRCDPISGHTALYWYRQSLGQGLEFLIYFQGNSAPDKSGLPSDRFSAERTGGSVSTLTIQRTQQEDSAVYLCASSPSYEQYFGPGTRLTVT.

This clone has more than one count but fewer than ten. The V gene is TRBV9, the J gene TRBJ2-7, with D maybe TRBD1 (6 bases). The CDR3 is 14 amino acids. The germline gives CDR1 SGDLS, CDR2 YYNGEE. V was cut by 0 bases and J by 1 base, with 8 bases left in between. As DNA, the CDR3 is TGTGCCAGCAGCGTAGAGGGGGAATCCTACGAGCAGTACTTC. Protein product: CASSVEGESYEQYF.

The sample holds a few counts of this clone. The chain has TRBV5-5 and TRBJ2-7; D uncertain. Germline CDR1 SGHKS, CDR2 YYEKEE (reference sequence). The length of the CDR3 is 15 residues. V dropped 0 bases and J dropped 2 bases, with 12 bases sitting between them. In nucleotides, the CDR3 is TGTGCCAGCAGCTTGGAGGGTCTCGGTACCTACGAGCAGTACTTC. Translating it yields CASSLEGLGTYEQYF.

The CDR3 DNA sequence: TGCGCCAGCAGCCAAGAGGGGTTACGGACTGAAGCTTTCTTT. Translated, it gives CASSQEGLRTEAFF. The J gene is TRBJ1-1, the V gene TRBV5-1, with D perhaps matching TRBD1 (5 bases). V was trimmed by 4 bases and J by 5 bases, leaving 15 bases between them. The CDR3 has 14 residues. Germline V gene lookup returns CDR1 SGHRS and CDR2 YFSETQ. The complete variable domain, with remaining parts taken from reference TRBV5-1 and TRBJ1-1, reads KAGVTQTPRYLIKTRGQQVTLSCSPISGHRSVSWYQQTPGQGLQFLFEYFSETQRNKGNFPGRFSGRQFSNSRSEMNVSTLELGDSALYLCASSQEGLRTEAFFGQGTRLTVV.

V is TRBV7-8 and J is TRBJ2-7, with D unresolved. The CDR3 is 12 amino acids. The V and J ends lost 5 bases and 0 bases respectively, with 5 bases between them. Germline CDR1 and CDR2: SGHVS and FQNEAQ. DNA of the CDR3: TGTGCCAGCAGCCCATACTCCTACGAGCAGTACTTC. It encodes CASSPYSYEQYF.

The chain couples TRBV6-2 or TRBV6-3 to TRBJ2-7; D possibly uses TRBD1 or TRBD2 (6 bases each). The CDR3 is 18 residues long. Trimming took 0 bases from V and 2 from J, leaving 20 bases between them. Per the germline V gene, CDR1 is MNHEY and CDR2 is SVGEGT. The CDR3 region is CASSYSKFGGPNAYEQYF. The CDR3 DNA reads as TGTGCCAGCAGTTACTCGAAATTTGGGGGGCCCAATGCCTACGAGCAGTACTTC.

This clone was seen only once. The CDR3 is CASSLDRGYGYTF. The CDR3 bases are TGTGCCAGCAGCTTAGATCGCGGCTATGGCTACACCTTC. The chain carries TRBV11-2 and TRBJ1-2; no clear D. The germline CDR1 and CDR2 sequences are SGHAT and FQNNGV. The CDR3 sequence is 13 residues long. Deletions cut 0 bases from V and 4 bases from J, with 6 bases between.

The V gene is TRBV7-2, the J gene TRBJ2-7; TRBD1 agrees at 7 bases. Trimming took 8 bases from V and 0 from J; bases not matched to a gene: 10. The CDR3 spans 15 residues. Per the germline V gene, CDR1 is SGHTA and CDR2 is FQGNSA. The CDR3 sequence: CASASSTGSSYEQYF. CDR3 coding DNA: TGTGCCAGCGCCTCCTCGACAGGGAGCTCCTACGAGCAGTACTTC.